These 11 T cell receptor beta chains were sequenced from one sample in a study of OX40 agonist ivuxolimab in advanced cancers. TCRdb keeps only in-frame clones here, not all; method: immunoSEQ multiplex PCR. Of roughly 89,000 clones listed, around 84% are singletons. The sample was CD4+ or CD8+ T cells sorted from blood, taken in a trial of the OX40 agonist ivuxolimab. The receptors stem from an adult with an advanced solid tumor such as melanoma, head and neck, liver or kidney cancer.

J is TRBJ2-1 and V is TRBV5-1; the match to TRBD1 covers 7 bases. The germline V gene has CDR1 SGHRS and CDR2 YFSETQ. The V gene end was trimmed by 0 bases and the J gene end by 4 bases; junction bases not matched to a gene: 7. This CDR3 contains 16 residues. The DNA of the CDR3 is TGCGCCAGCAGCTTGGCCGGGACAGTTAATTACAATGAGCAGTTCTTC. Translated, it gives CASSLAGTVNYNEQFF.

The gene calls are TRBV2 and TRBJ2-1; D not certain. The CDR3 runs to 11 residues. V lost 4 bases, J lost 8 bases, and 6 bases lay in between. Germline CDR1 is SNHLY and CDR2 is FYNNEI. DNA of the CDR3: TGTGCCAGCAGTGGCCCATATGAGCAGTTCTTC. Protein product: CASSGPYEQFF. Together with reference TRBV2 and TRBJ2-1, the CDR3 gives the full variable domain: EPEVTQTPSHQVTQMGQEVILRCVPISNHLYFYWYRQILGQKVEFLVSFYNNEISEKSEIFDDQFSVERPDGSNFTLKIRSTKLEDSAMYFCASSGPYEQFFGPGTRLTVL.

The genes are TRBV5-1 and TRBJ2-3; TRBD2 matches at 7 bases. The CDR3 runs to 14 residues. Germline V gives CDR1 SGHRS, CDR2 YFSETQ. The V and J ends lost 8 bases and 2 bases, in that order; junction bases with no gene match: 8. The CDR3 is CASTRTRNTDTQYF. The CDR3 region has the DNA TGCGCCAGTACCAGGACTAGGAACACAGATACGCAGTATTTT.

The chain employs TRBV7-8 and TRBJ1-1; 7 positions agree with TRBD1. V dropped 1 base and J dropped 6; count of bases not matched to a gene: 5. The CDR3 loop spans 14 amino acids. CDR1 is SGHVS, CDR2 FQNEAQ, per germline. CDR3: CASSLGLQGPEAFF. DNA for the CDR3: TGTGCCAGCAGCTTAGGCCTACAGGGGCCTGAAGCTTTCTTT.

Comments on this clone: Given a much more abundant clone one base away, this may be a read error. Other DNA sequences within the sample encode an identical CDR3. V is TRBV19 and J is TRBJ1-1; the D gene is possibly TRBD1 (5 bases). Germline V gene data show CDR1 as LNHDA and CDR2 as SQIVND (reference sequence). There are 13 residues in the CDR3. In nucleotides, the CDR3 is TGTGCCAGTAGTACAGGGATGAACACCGAAGCTTTCTTT. Translated: CASSTGMNTEAFF.

The rearrangement joins TRBV19 to TRBJ2-3, with 8 bases lining up with TRBD2. J gave up 7 bases and V 5 bases, and 20 bases lay outside the gene matches. Germline V gives CDR1 LNHDA, CDR2 SQIVND (reference sequence). The CDR3 contains 18 residues. This CDR3 is CASSGQTSLAVTQYTQYF. The CDR3 DNA reads TGTGCCAGTAGTGGACAAACCTCACTAGCGGTTACACAATATACGCAGTATTTT.

This chain joins TRBV7-9 and TRBJ2-7; TRBD2 might be the D (5 bases). The CDR3 runs 15 residues. The V end was cut by 5 bases, the J end by 5 bases, with 19 bases between. Germline assignment: CDR1 SEHNR and CDR2 FQNEAQ (reference sequence). CDR3 protein: CASSPNNRGTHEQYF. In DNA form, the CDR3 reads TGTGCCAGCAGCCCCAATAATCGGGGTACCCACGAGCAGTACTTC.

Note on this clone: At one boundary the junction diverges from the germline segment, which might be a read error. J is TRBJ1-3 and V is TRBV7-2; no definite D call. The germline gives CDR1 SGHTA, CDR2 FQGNSA. CDR3 length: 15 residues. The CDR3 bases are TGTGCCAGCAGCTTAGGTGGTGACTCTAGAAACACCATATATTTT. Protein: CASSLGGDSRNTIYF.

The CDR3 loop is CAWSVNRGKAFF. The CDR3 DNA sequence: TGTGCCTGGAGCGTGAACAGGGGTAAGGCTTTCTTT. This chain connects TRBV30 to TRBJ1-1; 7 bases match TRBD1. V shed 3 bases, J shed 11 bases, and the junction held 9 bases outside the gene matches. This CDR3 has 12 residues. Germline assignment: CDR1 GTSNPN and CDR2 SVGIG (reference sequence).

The chain employs TRBV7-3 and TRBJ2-4, with 9 nucleotides matching TRBD1. The CDR3 runs 15 residues. Trimming took 6 bases from V and 2 from J; bases not matched to a gene: 5. Germline V gives CDR1 SGHTA, CDR2 FQGTGA. The CDR3 DNA reads as TGTGCCAGCAGTCCTGACAGGGGGACCAAAAACATTCAGTACTTC. It is translated as CASSPDRGTKNIQYF.

This chain uses TRBV30 with TRBJ1-3; 10 nucleotides match TRBD1. Trimming removed 2 bases from V and 3 bases from J; junction bases left unmatched: 7. Germline loops: CDR1 GTSNPN, CDR2 SVGIG (reference sequence). This CDR3 spans 16 amino acids. CDR3 nucleotides: TGTGCCTGGAGTAGGTGGGACAGGGGAAGTGGAAACACCATATATTTT. Encoded protein: CAWSRWDRGSGNTIYF.